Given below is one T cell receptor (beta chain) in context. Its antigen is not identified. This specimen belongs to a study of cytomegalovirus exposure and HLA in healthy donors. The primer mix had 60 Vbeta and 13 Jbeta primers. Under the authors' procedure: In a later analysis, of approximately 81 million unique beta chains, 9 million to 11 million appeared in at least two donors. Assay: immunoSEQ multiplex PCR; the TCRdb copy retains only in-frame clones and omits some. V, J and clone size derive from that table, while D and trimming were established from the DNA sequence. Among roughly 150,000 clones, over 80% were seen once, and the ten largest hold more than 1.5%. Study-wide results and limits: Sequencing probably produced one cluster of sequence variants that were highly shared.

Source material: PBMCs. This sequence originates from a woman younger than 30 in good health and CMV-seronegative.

CDR3 in amino acids: CASSLVREPQHF. CDR3 sequence (DNA): TGTGCCAGCAGTTTAGTCCGGGAGCCCCAGCATTTT. The chain is built from TRBV28 and TRBJ1-5; D unclear. Germline V gives CDR1 MDHEN, CDR2 SYDVKM. The ends were cut back, 2 bases at V and 8 bases at J, with 7 bases in the middle. This CDR3 region has 12 residues.